This is a list of T cell receptor beta chains from one sample in a study of STAT3 mutations in large granular lymphocyte leukemia. The method was immunoSEQ multiplex PCR; TCRdb's version includes in-frame clones alone and lacks a portion of them. This table holds just over 5,000 clones, 70% to 80% found once. Sequencing was done on a sample of PBMCs. The receptors were sampled from a human donor with T large granular lymphocyte leukemia. Some clones in this sample may be carry-over from other donors' samples. The CDR3 runs from the conserved cysteine through the conserved F or W.

14	TRBV4-2	TRBJ1-4	CASSQGGEREKLFF
13	TRBV29-1	TRBJ1-5	CSVETSQGQPQHF
16	TRBV6-6	TRBJ1-5	CASSYGRDRVNQPQHF
13	TRBV5-4	TRBJ2-7	CASSLKGIYEQYF
12	TRBV5-1	TRBJ1-2	CASSIDRLGHTF
15	TRBV4-1	TRBJ2-7	CASSLTNTGDSEQYF
15	TRBV28	TRBJ1-2	CASSSGAAPNYGYTF
15	TRBV18	TRBJ1-2	CASSSLSADNYGYTF
15	TRBV6-1	TRBJ1-4	CASSEGAGTGEKLFF
14	TRBV19	TRBJ1-6	CASSHTGYNSPLHF
14	TRBV5-1	TRBJ1-1	CASSGQGGNTEAFF
13	TRBV6-6	TRBJ1-3	CASSRDSRNTIYF
15	TRBV9	TRBJ1-2	CASSVQGGPLDGYTF
15	TRBV7-9	TRBJ1-5	CASSLTGEGNQPQHF
13	TRBV6-1	TRBJ2-1	CASSEVAGDGQFF
12	TRBV29-1	TRBJ1-5	CSVAGLDQPQHF
14	TRBV19	TRBJ2-7	CASRPSGRLEEQYF
12	TRBV18	TRBJ1-6	CASSPGDLPLHF
13	TRBV10-2	TRBJ2-5	CASKGGLPQTQYF
19	TRBV27	TRBJ2-1	CASSLLGLLNTLSYNEQFF
15	TRBV13	TRBJ1-1	CASSSRTGLNTEAFF
14	TRBV30	TRBJ2-7	CAWSTKQGNYEQYF
17	TRBV18	TRBJ1-6	CASSLEGGLSYNSPLHF
16	TRBV7-2	TRBJ1-6	CASSLRTASTNSPLHF
15	TRBV5-1	TRBJ2-7	CASSSGTASSYEQYF
14	TRBV28	TRBJ1-2	CASSVGGDGYGYTF
12	TRBV5-1	TRBJ1-2	CASSLEGSGYTF
18	TRBV29-1	TRBJ2-1	CSVEPGRGGMRSYNEQFF
12	TRBV30	TRBJ2-3	CAWSNRGDTQYF
17	TRBV7-2	TRBJ2-5	CASSLAPGGGLQETQYF
14	TRBV7-8	TRBJ1-5	CASSLGRGNQPQHF
15	TRBV7-3	TRBJ2-7	CASSFMGGFSYEQYF
15	TRBV6-5	TRBJ1-6	CASRFRQGFNSPLHF
14	TRBV4-2	TRBJ1-2	CASSRETGPYGYTF
12	TRBV10-3	TRBJ2-7	CAISAGSNEQYF
12	TRBV27	TRBJ1-2	CASSLRGDGYTF
12	TRBV7-2	TRBJ1-2	CASSLVGKGYTF
12	TRBV6-5	TRBJ2-7	CASSPPGREQYF
15	TRBV5-4	TRBJ1-1	CASSPPGQMNTEAFF
14	TRBV30	TRBJ2-1	CAWVVQGAYNEQFF
12	TRBV30	TRBJ2-3	CAWEGGTDTQYF
12	TRBV6-1	TRBJ1-2	CASSDGGYGYTF
13	TRBV29-1	TRBJ2-5	CSVVWTGEKTQYF
14	TRBV5-4	TRBJ2-7	CASSLAGSTGEQYF
16	TRBV7-9	TRBJ1-5	CASSLALQGRNQPQHF
14	TRBV5-6	TRBJ2-7	CASSLAYRGSEQYF
15	TRBV5-1	TRBJ2-7	CASSIESGTPYEQYF
16	TRBV5-1	TRBJ2-5	CASSLQPGTGSETQYF
13	TRBV30	TRBJ1-5	CAWSPDSNQPQHF
14	TRBV5-1	TRBJ2-7	CASSLLRLRDEQYF
17	TRBV9	TRBJ2-7	CASSVARGGGNSYEQYF
12	TRBV6-5	TRBJ2-7	CASSKLAHEQYF
15	TRBV7-6	TRBJ1-2	CASSSTLGGQSGYTF
14	TRBV6-5	TRBJ1-1	CASSPSQGNTEAFF
13	TRBV30	TRBJ1-6	CAWSVGRNSPLHF